The 6 T cell receptor beta chains given below trace back to one sample, sequenced in a study of T cells in tuberculosis. Only in-frame clones appear in the TCRdb table, and some are missing; sequencing was by immunoSEQ multiplex PCR. The table shows 20,000 to 25,000 clones, with 80% to 90% occurring only once. Specimen: PBMCs. The receptors were gathered from a donor aged 10 to 29 with latent tuberculosis or without tuberculosis infection.

The rearrangement joins TRBV19 to TRBJ2-7, with 8 bases fitting TRBD2. CDR3 size: 14 residues. V lost 6 bases, J lost 4 bases, and 8 bases stayed unmatched. The germline CDR1 and CDR2 sequences are LNHDA and SQIVND (reference sequence). This CDR3 reads CASSPSGYGYEQYF. The CDR3 DNA is TGTGCCAGTAGCCCTAGCGGGTATGGGTACGAGCAGTACTTC. The variable domain in full, completed from reference TRBV19 and TRBJ2-7, reads DGGITQSPKYLFRKEGQNVTLSCEQNLNHDAMYWYRQDPGQGLRLIYYSQIVNDFQKGDIAEGYSVSREKKESFPLTVTSAQKNPTAFYLCASSPSGYGYEQYFGPGTRLTVT.

This rearrangement joins TRBV2 to TRBJ2-1; TRBD2 aligns across 8 bases. CDR3 size: 16 residues. The V segment lost 5 bases and the J segment 1 base; nucleotides outside the gene matches: 7. Germline V gene lookup returns CDR1 SNHLY and CDR2 FYNNEI. This chain's CDR3 is CASSSQLAASYNEQFF. CDR3 nucleotide sequence: TGTGCCAGCAGTTCCCAACTAGCGGCTTCCTACAATGAGCAGTTCTTC.

This rearrangement joins TRBV5-6 to TRBJ1-5; possibly TRBD1 for D (5 bases). Per germline, CDR1 SGHDT and CDR2 YYEEEE. Trimming removed 3 bases from V and 6 bases from J, with 13 bases in between. The CDR3 spans 14 residues. CDR3 amino acids: CASSYQGSGQPQHF. CDR3 in DNA: TGTGCCAGCAGCTACCAGGGATCGGGTCAGCCCCAGCATTTT. The whole variable domain, remainder taken from reference TRBV5-6 and TRBJ1-5, is DAGVTQSPTHLIKTRGQQVTLRCSPKSGHDTVSWYQQALGQGPQFIFQYYEEEERQRGNFPDRFSGHQFPNYSSELNVNALLLGDSALYLCASSYQGSGQPQHFGDGTRLSIL.

The V call is TRBV27, the J call TRBJ2-7; D may be TRBD2 (6 bases). V was pared by 6 bases and J by 0 bases, with 9 bases between. The V gene's germline CDR1 is MNHEY and CDR2 SMNVEV (reference sequence). CDR3 length equals 13 residues. The CDR3 sequence: CASSRGFSYEQYF. The CDR3 region has the DNA TGTGCCAGCAGCCGGGGGTTCTCCTACGAGCAGTACTTC.

The chain has TRBV27 and TRBJ2-7, with TRBD1 matching 10 bases. Germline V gives CDR1 MNHEY, CDR2 SMNVEV (reference sequence). CDR3 length: 15 residues. The V and J ends lost 5 bases and 2 bases, in that order; junction bases with no gene match: 6. The DNA for the CDR3 is TGTGCCAGCAGTCTCTCCGGGACAGGGGCCTACGAGCAGTACTTC. Encoded protein: CASSLSGTGAYEQYF.

The chain links TRBV9 to TRBJ2-5, with D tentatively TRBD1 (6 bases). Germline lookup yields CDR1 SGDLS and CDR2 YYNGEE. Between the trimmed V and J ends, which lost 3 bases and 0 bases, there was a span of 6 bases. The CDR3 totals 13 residues. CDR3 nucleotides: TGTGCCAGCAGCGGGACAGACCAAGAGACCCAGTACTTC. Translation gives CASSGTDQETQYF.